These T cell receptor beta chains were read from a single sample in a study of T cells in Graves' hyperthyroidism and ophthalmopathy. TCRdb reprocessed the multiplex PCR reads with MiXCR, giving one entry per CDR3 protein. This table holds about half a million distinct CDR3 sequences, less than 25% found once. The sample comprised blood. The receptor source for this set is a man younger than 35 with Graves' hyperthyroidism. CDR3s include the opening cysteine and the closing phenylalanine or tryptophan. D genes are given only for firm matches. For some rows the clone size is stated as once, few or many, or as a class when expanded; others skip it.

j_call d_call v_call clone_size cdr3_nt cdr3_aa
TRBJ2-5 TRBD2 TRBV13 . TGTGCCAGCAGCCACAGACTAGCGGGTACCGGGGAGACCCAGTACTTC CASSHRLAGTGETQYF
TRBJ2-7 TRBD1 TRBV29-1 many TGCAGCGTTGGGGACAGCTACGAGCAGTACTTC CSVGDSYEQYF
TRBJ1-1 . TRBV30 few TGTGCCTGGATCCCCGGACGGGTAAAGAACACTGAAGCTTTCTTT CAWIPGRVKNTEAFF
TRBJ1-1 . TRBV6-2/TRBV6-3 few TGTGCCAGCGCCCCTGGACTGTGGGGCACTGAAGCTTTCTTT CASAPGLWGTEAFF
TRBJ2-7 TRBD2 TRBV27 few TGTGCCAGCAGTTTATGGGGACTAGCGGAAACTCCCTACGAGCAGTACTTC CASSLWGLAETPYEQYF
TRBJ2-7 . TRBV5-1 few TGCGCCAGCAGCTTGTGGGACCAATACGAGCAGTACTTC CASSLWDQYEQYF
TRBJ2-6 . TRBV7-2 few TGTGCCAGCAGCCTTTCCCCCTCCGGGGCCAACGTCCTGACTTTC CASSLSPSGANVLTF
TRBJ2-7 TRBD1 TRBV18 . TGTGCCAGCTCCCTCGGGACAGGGGCGCCCTCGATGAAGTACTTC CASSLGTGAPSMKYF
TRBJ1-2 . TRBV20-1 many TGCAGTGCTAGAGACCAGGGCTCGGGTGGCTACACCTTC CSARDQGSGGYTF
TRBJ2-7 . TRBV7-6 many TGTGCCAGCAGTTCGACAATAGGGCGTCAACCCCCTTGGGGCCACGAGCAGTACTTC CASSSTIGRQPPWGHEQYF
TRBJ2-7 TRBD1 TRBV2 many TGTGCCAGCAGTGAAGCGGCAGGGGGCCCCTACGAGCAGTACTTC CASSEAAGGPYEQYF
TRBJ1-1 . TRBV18 . TGTGCCAGCTCACCACCGAGGGGCCCGGACACTGAAGCTTTCTTT CASSPPRGPDTEAFF
TRBJ2-5 . TRBV12-3/TRBV12-4 . TGTGCCAGCCGCCCATACCAGCGGGACCAAGAGACCCAGTACTTC CASRPYQRDQETQYF
TRBJ2-7 . TRBV27 . TGTGCCAGCAGTGAGGGGGGACGCCTAGGCGAGCAGTACTTC CASSEGGRLGEQYF
TRBJ1-2 TRBD1 TRBV20-1 many TGCAGTGCTAGAGCTACAGGGGGGATCTATGGCTACACCTTC CSARATGGIYGYTF
TRBJ2-7 . TRBV9 few TGTGCCAGCAGCACCTCCGGGACCCCCTACGAGCAGTACTTC CASSTSGTPYEQYF
TRBJ2-4 . TRBV11-2 few TGTGCCAGCAGCTTACCCCCGGCCATCCCCGGGGCCAAAAACATTCAGTACTTC CASSLPPAIPGAKNIQYF
TRBJ1-3 . TRBV28 . TGTGCCAGCATCAAGCAGAGCTCTGGAAACACCATATATTTT CASIKQSSGNTIYF
TRBJ1-3 . TRBV12-3/TRBV12-4 many TGTGCCAGCAGCCCGACAGGCTCTGGAAACACCATATATTTT CASSPTGSGNTIYF
TRBJ2-3 TRBD1 TRBV12-3/TRBV12-4 . TGTGCCAGCAGCGACAGGGGCAGAGGAGATACGCAGTATTTT CASSDRGRGDTQYF
TRBJ2-7 . TRBV7-3 . TGTGCCAGCAGCTCGGCTAGGGGCAACGAGCAGTACTTC CASSSARGNEQYF
TRBJ2-7 TRBD1 TRBV7-9 few TGTGCCAGCAGCCCAGGGACAGGGGAACTCTACGAGCAGTACTTC CASSPGTGELYEQYF
TRBJ1-1 . TRBV27 many TGTGCCAGCAGTTTAGGTTATCTGAACACTGAAGCTTTCTTT CASSLGYLNTEAFF
TRBJ2-7 . TRBV28 many TGTGCCAGCAGTTCCCGAGGACAGCCGTACGAGCAGTACTTC CASSSRGQPYEQYF
TRBJ2-7 TRBD1 TRBV2 many TGTGCCAGCAGCCTTGGGGGGACAGGGAGCGACGAGCAGTACTTC CASSLGGTGSDEQYF
TRBJ2-7 . TRBV19 . TGTGCCACTCGGGACGGGGTCTACGAGCAGTACTTC CATRDGVYEQYF
TRBJ2-7 . TRBV12-3/TRBV12-4 many TGTGCCAGCGGCAGAGACTCCTACGAGCAGTACTTC CASGRDSYEQYF
TRBJ1-5 TRBD1 TRBV6-1 many TGTGCCAGCAGTGAATGGATCCACAGGGGGCTAGGACAGCCCCAGCATTTT CASSEWIHRGLGQPQHF
TRBJ1-1 . TRBV12-3/TRBV12-4 many TGTGCCAGCAGGCTTCGGATAGGAAACACTGAAGCTTTCTTT CASRLRIGNTEAFF
TRBJ2-7 . TRBV11-2 few TGTGCCAGCAGCTTAGTAACGGGTATATCCTCCTACGAGCAGTACTTC CASSLVTGISSYEQYF
TRBJ1-3 TRBD1 TRBV20-1 many TGCAGTGCTAGGACTTTCACAGGGGGCCCTGGAAACACCATATATTTT CSARTFTGGPGNTIYF
TRBJ2-5 TRBD1 TRBV28 . TGTGCCAGCACCTCCCCCAGAACACGGGGACAGGCAGAGACCCAGTACTTC CASTSPRTRGQAETQYF